The source of this T cell receptor (beta chain) is a study of CD8 T cells in Susac syndrome (dated by TCRdb to the late 2010s). Concerning the study at large: Repertoire sequencing was used to test whether CD8+ T cell activation and differentiation in Susac syndrome was antigen driven. General findings and caveats noted by the study authors: The number of individuals in the TCR sequencing and HLA analysis was recognized as being relatively small.

Peripheral blood CD8+ and CD4+ T cells from healthy donors, Susac syndrome patients and multiple sclerosis patients were profiled using high-throughput TCR beta sequencing. Healthy donors were included as age- and sex-matched controls. Bulk CD8+ and CD4+ T cells were purified by magnetic negative isolation, while CD8+ TEMRA cells were enriched using FACS. Blood was drawn into EDTA tubes, processed within 24 hours, and PBMCs were isolated by density gradient centrifugation. PBMCs destined for TCR sequencing were cryopreserved in liquid nitrogen and later thawed in a 37 °C water bath. Purity of sorted or isolated CD4+, CD8+ and CD8+ TEMRA cells was at least 90%. In the case of this clonotype: Its antigen specificity is not known. Base qualities were left out, and no much larger clone turns up one base away.

RNA was extracted using the RNeasy kit, and about 0.45 to 1 ug of the RNA was reverse transcribed with random hexamers. The immunoSEQ multiplex PCR assay, covering 54 Vbeta and 13 Jbeta segments, was used to amplify TCR beta CDR3 regions. PCR amplification bias was corrected by using a synthetic template baseline for primer optimization and computational correction. On the study's bioinformatics: Only productive sequences were kept, with reads annotated to V, D and J genes according to IMGT and analyzed in immunoSEQ Analyzer. Clonality was computed as one minus Shannon entropy normalized by log2 of the number of productive unique sequences. Public and private clones were assessed among the 100 most prevalent clones of each patient and control. Clones were defined as Susac-specific if absent from the healthy and MS cohorts, from approximately 1,100 published viral clones and from other ImmuneACCESS disease sequences. TCRdb reanalyzed the raw reads on its own, using fastp at Q25 for trimming and MiXCR for clone calling, and kept in-frame beta chains. Merged by CDR3 protein, the rows form single entries marked with the most common genes and DNA. Clone size and V and J calls follow TCRdb, not the original study. The sample table contains approximately 160,000 distinct CDR3 sequences; only one count was recorded for around 92% of them. Of the sample, 0.08% falls within the top ten clones.

CDR1 and CDR2 are drawn from the germline V gene (reference sequence): LNHDA, SQIVND. The V and J ends are trimmed by 3 bases and 0 bases, leaving 5 bases between them. Measured from the cysteine to the phenylalanine, the CDR3 is 14 residues long. Just CDR3 DNA is preserved here, 42 bases in frame from base 1. Input material: CD4+ T cells from PBMCs. The source of this sequence is a human donor in good health. The rearranged segments are TRBV19 and TRBJ2-2; the D gene is unclear. The CDR3 corresponds to CASSIRPNTGELFF. Here is the DNA: TGTGCCAGTAGTATTAGACCGAACACCGGGGAGCTGTTTTTT.